The 10 T cell receptor beta chains in this list originate from one sample, sequenced in a study of radiotherapy plus CTLA-4 blockade in lung cancer. Repertoires were generated with immunoSEQ multiplex PCR, while TCRdb's copy carries only in-frame clones and drops some. The sample includes roughly 97,000 clones, approximately 72% of them seen just once. The sequenced sample was peripheral blood, obtained from a patient treated with radiotherapy plus ipilimumab. These receptors originate from a human donor with non-small cell lung cancer who had a partial response to radiotherapy plus ipilimumab. Some clones in this sample may be carry-over from other donors' samples.

The V gene is TRBV28, the J gene TRBJ2-2; possibly TRBD2 for D (6 bases). Germline loops: CDR1 MDHEN, CDR2 SYDVKM. The CDR3 contains 16 residues. The germline V and J ends were trimmed by 5 bases and 4 bases, with 17 bases remaining between them. The CDR3 DNA reads as TGTGCCAGCAGTCCCTACTCGGGAGCGGGCACCGGGGAGCTGTTTTTT. As protein: CASSPYSGAGTGELFF.

The rearrangement uses TRBV2 and TRBJ2-1; D possibly corresponds to TRBD1 (6 bases). The germline gives CDR1 SNHLY, CDR2 FYNNEI. The length of the CDR3 is 14 residues. The V and J ends lost 1 base and 2 bases respectively, with 6 bases between them. The CDR3 DNA follows: TGTGCCAGCAGTGAAGGACAGGCCTACAATGAGCAGTTCTTC. Its translation is CASSEGQAYNEQFF.

This clone is judged medium-sized (0.01 to 0.1%). The rearrangement uses TRBV5-8 and TRBJ1-6; 7 nucleotides agree with TRBD1. Trimming cost V 0 bases and J 7 bases; bases outside gene matches: 4. The CDR3 runs to 15 residues. The V gene's germline CDR1 is SGHTS and CDR2 YDEGEE. The CDR3 sequence: CASSLARDSNSPLHF. CDR3 coding DNA: TGTGCCAGCAGCTTGGCCCGGGACAGCAATTCACCCCTCCACTTT.

The chain employs TRBV9 and TRBJ1-4; D is possibly TRBD1 (5 bases). There are 16 residues in the CDR3. CDR1 is SGDLS, CDR2 YYNGEE, per germline. V was clipped by 4 bases and J by 0 bases, with 13 bases between them. For the CDR3, the DNA is TGTGCCAGCAGCTTCGGGGGATCCACAACTAATGAAAAACTGTTTTTT. Protein sequence: CASSFGGSTTNEKLFF.

This clone has only one observation. The V gene is TRBV10-3, the J gene TRBJ2-5, with D perhaps TRBD1 (6 bases). Germline V gene sequence: CDR1 ENHRY, CDR2 SYGVKD. V was clipped by 9 bases and J by 5 bases, with 7 bases between them. The CDR3 is 10 residues long. The CDR3 loop is CAIGQETQYF. The CDR3 DNA sequence: TGTGCCATTGGACAGGAGACCCAGTACTTC.

The V call is TRBV4-3, the J call TRBJ1-5; 7 bases fit TRBD1. The trim removed 0 bases at V and 0 bases at J, leaving 8 bases unmatched. Germline V lookup: CDR1 LGHNA, CDR2 YSLEER. The CDR3 is made up of 18 amino acids. The CDR3 sequence: CASSQDPAGGDSNQPQHF. The CDR3 DNA reads TGCGCCAGCAGCCAAGATCCGGCAGGGGGAGATAGCAATCAGCCCCAGCATTTT.

The rearrangement uses TRBV7-2 and TRBJ1-1; 7 bases line up with TRBD1. The germline CDR1 and CDR2 sequences are SGHTA and FQGNSA. V lost 8 bases and J lost 0; bases outside the gene matches: 12. This CDR3 comprises 16 residues. DNA of the CDR3: TGTGCCAGCGGAGTCGGCAGGGGGGACATGAACACTGAAGCTTTCTTT. It encodes CASGVGRGDMNTEAFF.

The V gene is TRBV28, the J gene TRBJ2-5; 8 bases line up with TRBD2. The J call may be incorrect, as the DNA end agrees better with TRBJ2-7. The germline V gene has CDR1 MDHEN and CDR2 SYDVKM. The CDR3 sequence is 15 residues long. The DNA of the CDR3 is TGTGCCAGCAGTTTCGTGACTAGCGCTTATCTCGAGCAGTACTTC. This sequence encodes CASSFVTSAYLEQYF.

The rearrangement joins TRBV28 to TRBJ1-3; no clear D. The CDR3 is made up of 15 amino acids. Germline V CDR1 and CDR2: MDHEN, SYDVKM. V was cut by 6 bases and J by 0 bases, with 12 bases left in between. DNA of the CDR3: TGTGCCAGCAGCCAAACAGCCATCTCTGGAAACACCATATATTTT. Encoded protein: CASSQTAISGNTIYF.

This clone appeared a few times. The chain employs TRBV7-2 and TRBJ2-7; 9 bases align to TRBD1. The CDR3 totals 17 residues. Trimming took 2 bases from V and 4 from J; bases not matched to a gene: 12. CDR1 is SGHTA, CDR2 FQGNSA, per germline. Here the CDR3 DNA reads TGTGCCAGCAGCTTAAGATATGCGGGACAGGGTTCTTACGAGCAGTACTTC. Translated, it gives CASSLRYAGQGSYEQYF.